The T cell receptor (beta chain) under discussion was sequenced for a study of T cell repertoires in cytomegalovirus infection. With 1 base removed from V and 3 bases from J, the gap between germline ends came to 7 bases. The germline V gene has CDR1 SGHAT and CDR2 FQNNGV. The CDR3 is 13 residues long. Via MiXCR, TCRdb re-called the reads, giving one row per CDR3 protein. The table lists around 130,000 distinct CDR3 sequences, almost 9% of them singletons. This clonotype was seen ten or more times. Sequencing was carried out using PBMCs. This rearrangement joins TRBV11-2 to TRBJ2-7; D gene uncertain. This receptor was identified in a human donor in good health (CMV status not recorded). Some clones in this sample may be carry-over from other donors' samples. CDR3 sequence reads: CASSLVPDYEQYF. CDR3 nucleotide sequence: TGTGCCAGCAGCTTAGTTCCGGACTACGAGCAGTACTTC.